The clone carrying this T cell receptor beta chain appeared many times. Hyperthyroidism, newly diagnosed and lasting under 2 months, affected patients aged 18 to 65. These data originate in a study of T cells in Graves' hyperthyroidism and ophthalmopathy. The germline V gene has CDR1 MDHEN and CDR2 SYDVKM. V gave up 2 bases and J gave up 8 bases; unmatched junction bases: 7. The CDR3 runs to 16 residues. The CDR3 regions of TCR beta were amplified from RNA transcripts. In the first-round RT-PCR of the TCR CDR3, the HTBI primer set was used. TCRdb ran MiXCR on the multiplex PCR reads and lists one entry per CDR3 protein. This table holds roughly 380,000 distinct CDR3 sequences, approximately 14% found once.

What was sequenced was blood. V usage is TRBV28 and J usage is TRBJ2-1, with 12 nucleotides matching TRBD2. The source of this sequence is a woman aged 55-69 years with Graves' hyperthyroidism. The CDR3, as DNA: TGTGCCAGCAGTTTAGCCGCTAGCGGGAGGGATGATGAGCAGTTCTTC. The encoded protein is CASSLAASGRDDEQFF.